Below, 8 T cell receptor beta chains from the same sample are listed, as sequenced in a study of blood T cells in healthy people across ages. Then a second PCR, running about 6 to 12 cycles, was carried out with a sample-barcoded 5' primer and a J-beta primer mix. MiXCR was run by TCRdb on the 5' RACE reads, yielding one entry per CDR3 protein. The sample shows some 1.8 million distinct CDR3 sequences, 39% of them seen only once. Source material: blood. The receptors were sampled from a human donor in good health.

This clonotype was picked up a small number of times. V gene TRBV29-1 combines with J gene TRBJ2-3, with 7 bases fitting TRBD1. The germline CDR1 and CDR2 sequences are SQVTM and ANQGSEA. V trimming: 6 bases; J trimming: 4 bases; junction bases outside the gene matches: 4. This CDR3 contains 12 residues. The CDR3 DNA is TGCAGCGTCGCCCAGGGGGCAGATACGCAGTATTTT. Translated, it gives CSVAQGADTQYF.

The genes are TRBV7-8 and TRBJ2-4, with 10 bases aligning to TRBD1. Judging by the DNA end, TRBJ2-7 fits better; the J call may be wrong. Germline-derived CDR1 and CDR2 are SGHVS and FQNEAQ. This CDR3 comprises 16 residues. The CDR3 loop reads CASSHHRTGGSYEQYF. In DNA form, the CDR3 reads TGTGCCAGCAGCCACCACCGGACAGGGGGATCCTACGAGCAGTACTTC.

The sample holds many counts of this clonotype. J is TRBJ2-7 and V is TRBV20-1; D uncertain. This CDR3 has 11 residues. Germline V gene sequence: CDR1 DFQATT, CDR2 SNEGSKA (reference sequence). Trimming left V 3 bases short and J 0 bases short, with 3 bases between. The DNA for the CDR3 is TGCAGTGCTAGTCGCTCCTACGAGCAGTACTTC. It is translated as CSASRSYEQYF.

The chain links TRBV6-2 or TRBV6-3 to TRBJ1-2; 7 bases match TRBD1. The CDR3 is 14 amino acids. The ends lost 7 bases at V and 4 bases at J; junction bases unmatched: 9. CDR1 is MNHEY and CDR2 is SVGEGT in the germline V gene. The CDR3 reads CASTLRTGSYGYTF. The DNA of the CDR3 is TGTGCCAGCACCCTAAGGACAGGCTCCTATGGCTACACCTTC.

The CDR3 loop is CASSFESGDLYEQYF. CDR3 in DNA: TGTGCCAGCAGCTTCGAATCAGGCGACCTCTACGAGCAGTACTTC. The rearrangement links TRBV13 to TRBJ2-5; no definite D call. Gene TRBJ2-7 matches the end of the DNA better, so the J call may be wrong. The CDR3 contains 15 residues. The germline V gene has CDR1 PRHDT and CDR2 FYEKMQ (reference sequence).

The CDR3 nucleotides are TGCGCCAGCACCAGAAGACCCGGGGCCAACGTCCTGACTTTC. It yields the protein CASTRRPGANVLTF. The chain employs TRBV5-1 and TRBJ2-6; D gene unclear. Trimming pared 6 bases from V and 4 bases from J, leaving 11 bases between. The CDR3 has 14 amino acids. Looked up from germline, CDR1 is SGHRS and CDR2 is YFSETQ.

This clonotype has a handful of counts. The chain combines TRBV20-1 with TRBJ2-1; 8 nucleotides align to TRBD2. The trim removed 6 bases at V and 5 bases at J, leaving 15 bases unmatched. Germline values: CDR1 DFQATT, CDR2 SNEGSKA (reference sequence). This CDR3 has 16 amino acids. The DNA for the CDR3 is TGCAGTGCGACGGGAGGGGGAGTCTTTTTGGACAATGAGCAGTTCTTC. This codes for CSATGGGVFLDNEQFF.

The chain combines TRBV27 with TRBJ2-1, with D perhaps matching TRBD2 (5 bases). This CDR3 is built from 14 residues. V was clipped by 3 bases and J by 3 bases, with 9 bases between them. Germline loops: CDR1 MNHEY, CDR2 SMNVEV (reference sequence). The CDR3 DNA reads TGTGCCAGCAGTTTGGGAGAATACTACAATGAGCAGTTCTTC. Encoded protein: CASSLGEYYNEQFF.